These 20 T cell receptor beta chains share one sample of origin, sequenced in a study of T cell responses to AZD1222 COVID-19 vaccine. The assay was immunoSEQ multiplex PCR, and TCRdb's table has in-frame clones only and misses some. Of roughly 97,000 clones listed, 75% to 90% are singletons. The source material was peripheral blood, sampled on day 0 of AZD1222 vaccination. The receptors were gathered from an adult in good health.

This clone was seen a single time. This chain uses TRBV7-3 with TRBJ2-7, with TRBD1 as a possible D gene (5 bases). Between the trimmed V and J ends, which lost 5 bases and 4 bases, there was a span of 12 bases. The CDR3 is made up of 13 amino acids. The germline V gene encodes CDR1 SGHTA and CDR2 FQGTGA. The CDR3 nucleotides read TGTGCCAGCAGCCTCGACAGTGATTACGAGCAGTACTTC. This codes for CASSLDSDYEQYF.

The CDR3 region has the DNA TGTGCCAGCAGCTTAAACACCCGTACAGTTAGCACTGAAGCTTTCTTT. Translation gives CASSLNTRTVSTEAFF. This chain links TRBV11-1 with TRBJ1-1; D unresolved. The V and J ends lost 2 bases and 4 bases respectively, with 17 bases between them. CDR3 length: 16 residues. Germline CDR1 reads SGHAT; CDR2 reads FQDESV (reference sequence).

The rearrangement links TRBV7-8 to TRBJ2-7; D might be TRBD2 (5 bases). Germline V CDR1 and CDR2: SGHVS, FQNEAQ. Deletions cut 0 bases from V and 6 bases from J, with 6 bases between. This CDR3 spans 12 amino acids. The CDR3 reads CASSLARAEQYF. CDR3 in DNA: TGTGCCAGCAGCTTAGCGAGGGCCGAGCAGTACTTC.

This clone was detected once. The J gene is TRBJ2-7, the V gene TRBV7-9; D possibly corresponds to TRBD2 (5 bases). The germline CDR1 and CDR2 sequences are SEHNR and FQNEAQ (reference sequence). There are 15 residues in the CDR3. Trimming left V 4 bases short and J 3 bases short, with 16 bases between. The DNA for the CDR3 is TGTGCCAGCAGCTCCCAACTGGCAGACTACTACGAGCAGTACTTC. Its translation is CASSSQLADYYEQYF.

This clone is a singleton in its sample. This chain joins TRBV11-2 and TRBJ2-5, with unresolved D. Deletions cut 2 bases from V and 4 bases from J, with 5 bases between. Germline loops: CDR1 SGHAT, CDR2 FQNNGV. The CDR3 spans 12 residues. The CDR3 DNA reads as TGTGCCAGCAGCTTACAAGGAGAGACCCAGTACTTC. This codes for CASSLQGETQYF.

This chain joins TRBV5-1 and TRBJ1-1, with 7 bases fitting TRBD1. Germline lookup yields CDR1 SGHRS and CDR2 YFSETQ. Trimming took 1 base from V and 2 from J; bases not matched to a gene: 8. The CDR3 sequence is 16 residues long. The CDR3 sequence is CASSLFPGQRNTEAFF. The CDR3 nucleotides are TGCGCCAGCAGCTTGTTCCCGGGACAGAGAAACACTGAAGCTTTCTTT.

This chain links TRBV18 with TRBJ2-2; 8 bases match TRBD1. V trimming: 0 bases; J trimming: 4 bases; junction bases outside the gene matches: 7. The CDR3 runs 17 residues. Looked up from germline, CDR1 is KGHSH and CDR2 is LQKENI. The CDR3 is CASSPPGRGPVTGELFF. For the CDR3, the DNA is TGTGCCAGCTCACCACCCGGCAGGGGGCCCGTCACCGGGGAGCTGTTTTTT.

The gene calls are TRBV30 and TRBJ2-1; D uncertain. This CDR3 has 14 amino acids. Trimming shortened V by 3 bases and J by 0 bases, and 9 bases separated the two germline ends. The germline V gene encodes CDR1 GTSNPN and CDR2 SVGIG (reference sequence). The CDR3 region has the DNA TGTGCCTGGAGGGGCCCGGGCTCCTACAATGAGCAGTTCTTC. It is translated as CAWRGPGSYNEQFF.

In this sample, this clone turned up a few times. The chain couples TRBV7-2 to TRBJ2-7; possible D gene TRBD2, 5 bases. The CDR3 length is 13 residues. Per germline, CDR1 SGHTA and CDR2 FQGNSA. The V end was cut by 4 bases, the J end by 6 bases, with 13 bases between. The chain's CDR3 is CASSSTPGSEQYF. DNA for the CDR3: TGTGCCAGCAGCTCGACACCGGGGAGCGAGCAGTACTTC.

The chain has TRBV7-2 and TRBJ2-3; TRBD2 agrees at 9 bases. CDR1 is SGHTA and CDR2 is FQGNSA in the germline V gene. Germline trimming cut 1 base from V and 3 bases from J; bases unmatched to any gene: 2. CDR3 length equals 15 residues. The CDR3 sequence is CASSLGAGGTDTQYF. The CDR3 coding sequence is TGTGCCAGCAGCTTAGGAGCGGGGGGTACAGATACGCAGTATTTT.

The rearrangement uses TRBV5-6 and TRBJ1-2; D may be TRBD1 (5 bases). Germline V gives CDR1 SGHDT, CDR2 YYEEEE. CDR3 length: 15 residues. The V end lost 4 bases, the J end lost 2 bases, and 15 bases lay between the germline ends. In nucleotides, the CDR3 is TGTGCCAGCAGCCCAGGGTCCGGGCCCAACTATGGCTACACCTTC. The encoded protein is CASSPGSGPNYGYTF.

With respect to this clone: Germline is not matched at one junction end, which may reflect a read error. The V gene is TRBV2, the J gene TRBJ1-2; no reliable D call. Germline V lookup: CDR1 SNHLY, CDR2 FYNNEI. The CDR3 covers 13 residues. CDR3 bases: TGTGCCAGCAGTGGCCAGAGACACGCTACCGGGAACTTC. Translating it yields CASSGQRHATGNF.

The chain combines TRBV5-8 with TRBJ1-4; possible D gene TRBD1, 6 bases. CDR3 length: 13 residues. Trimming pared 4 bases from V and 10 bases from J, leaving 14 bases between. CDR1 and CDR2 from the germline V gene are SGHTS and YDEGEE. The CDR3 protein is CASSIRTVGKLFF. In DNA form, the CDR3 reads TGTGCCAGCAGCATTCGGACAGTAGGAAAACTGTTTTTT.

The rearrangement joins TRBV5-1 to TRBJ2-7; TRBD1 agrees at 11 bases. CDR3 length: 15 amino acids. CDR1 and CDR2 (germline): SGHRS, YFSETQ. V lost 3 bases to trimming and J lost 3 bases; unmatched junction nucleotides: 5. The CDR3 spells CASSYTGTGGYEQYF. The CDR3 DNA follows: TGCGCCAGCAGCTACACCGGGACAGGGGGCTACGAGCAGTACTTC.

The chain links TRBV25-1 to TRBJ2-7; D tentatively fits TRBD1 or TRBD2 (5 bases each). V was cut by 2 bases and J by 2 bases, with 10 bases left in between. Germline V gene data show CDR1 as MGHDK and CDR2 as SYGVNS. This CDR3 is built from 14 residues. CDR3 sequence: CASSERDVAYEQYF. The CDR3 DNA reads TGTGCCAGCAGTGAAAGGGACGTCGCCTACGAGCAGTACTTC.

This rearrangement joins TRBV7-9 to TRBJ1-1; no firm D call. The germline CDR1 and CDR2 sequences are SEHNR and FQNEAQ (reference sequence). Trimming left V 1 base short and J 4 bases short, with 7 bases between. There are 13 residues in the CDR3. CDR3 bases: TGTGCCAGCAGCTTAGAGTCCGGCACTGAAGCTTTCTTT. This gives the protein CASSLESGTEAFF.

The chain couples TRBV7-3 to TRBJ2-5; the D call may be TRBD1 or TRBD2 (5 bases each). The CDR3 loop spans 16 amino acids. Trimming cost V 5 bases and J 4 bases, with 20 bases left between them. The germline V gene encodes CDR1 SGHTA and CDR2 FQGTGA. CDR3 nucleotides: TGTGCCAGCAGCCCGGACCGGGACGGCCCCAGAGAGACCCAGTACTTC. It translates to CASSPDRDGPRETQYF.

The J gene is TRBJ1-4, the V gene TRBV5-1, with D perhaps matching TRBD1 (5 bases). V was trimmed by 4 bases and J by 5 bases, leaving 15 bases between them. The CDR3 is 15 amino acids. Germline V CDR1 and CDR2: SGHRS, YFSETQ. The CDR3 protein is CASSPAGRENEKLFF. For the CDR3, the DNA is TGCGCCAGCAGCCCGGCCGGCAGGGAGAATGAAAAACTGTTTTTT.

The rearrangement joins TRBV7-6 to TRBJ2-1, with TRBD2 matching 8 bases. The CDR3 has 19 residues. The V gene end was trimmed by 5 bases and the J gene end by 0 bases; junction bases not matched to a gene: 15. CDR1 and CDR2 from the germline V gene are SGHVS and FNYEAQ. CDR3 region: CASSGPGLVAMSSYNEQFF. As DNA, the CDR3 is TGTGCCAGCAGCGGACCGGGACTAGTGGCAATGAGCTCCTACAATGAGCAGTTCTTC.

The rearrangement uses TRBV27 and TRBJ2-7, with D maybe TRBD2 (6 bases). Per the germline V gene, CDR1 is MNHEY and CDR2 is SMNVEV (reference sequence). This CDR3 spans 15 amino acids. Trimming took 5 bases from V and 2 from J, leaving 16 bases between them. The CDR3 sequence is CASSPWGDKPYEQYF. CDR3 DNA: TGTGCCAGCAGTCCGTGGGGGGATAAACCCTACGAGCAGTACTTC.